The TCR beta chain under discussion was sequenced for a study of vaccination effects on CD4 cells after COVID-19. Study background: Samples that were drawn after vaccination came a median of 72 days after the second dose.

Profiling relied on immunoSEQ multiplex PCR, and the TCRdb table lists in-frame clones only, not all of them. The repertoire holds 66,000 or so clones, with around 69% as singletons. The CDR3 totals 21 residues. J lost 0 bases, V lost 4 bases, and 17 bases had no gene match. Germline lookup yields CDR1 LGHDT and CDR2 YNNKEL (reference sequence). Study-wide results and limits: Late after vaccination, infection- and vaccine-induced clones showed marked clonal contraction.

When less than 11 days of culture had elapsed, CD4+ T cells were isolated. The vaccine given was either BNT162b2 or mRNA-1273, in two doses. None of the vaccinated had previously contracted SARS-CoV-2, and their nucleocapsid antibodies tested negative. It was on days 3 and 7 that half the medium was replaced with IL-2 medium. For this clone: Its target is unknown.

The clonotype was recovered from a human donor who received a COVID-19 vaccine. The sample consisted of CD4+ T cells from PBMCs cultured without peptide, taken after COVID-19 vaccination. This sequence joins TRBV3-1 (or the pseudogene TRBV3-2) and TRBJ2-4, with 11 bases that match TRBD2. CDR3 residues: CASSPGTSGRTPTLAKNIQYF. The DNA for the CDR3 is TGTGCCAGCAGCCCCGGGACTAGCGGCCGAACACCTACCCTAGCCAAAAACATTCAGTACTTC.